Listed below are T cell receptor beta chains from one sample, sequenced in a study of blood T cell repertoires in COVID-19. Repertoires were generated with immunoSEQ multiplex PCR, while TCRdb's copy carries only in-frame clones and drops some. The repertoire includes over 130,000 clones, roughly 88% of them detected once, and 28% sits in the top ten. The sequencing input was peripheral blood. The receptors shown here come from a human donor in a cohort sampled during active COVID-19. The CDR3 runs from the conserved cysteine through the conserved F or W. Each record gives: J gene, D gene, V gene, clone size, CDR3 DNA, CDR3 protein. The D gene is left open where the match is weak. Size is omitted from some rows. Given values are once, few, many or a class for expanded clones.

j_gene: TRBJ1-2; d_gene: TRBD1; v_gene: TRBV3-1/TRBV3-2; abundance: NA; CDR3nt: TGTGCCAGCAGCGAAGGGACAGGACTTTCCTATGGCTACACCTTC; CDR3aa: CASSEGTGLSYGYTF
j_gene: TRBJ2-7; d_gene: NA; v_gene: TRBV5-4; abundance: NA; CDR3nt: TGTGCCAGCAGCCCCGTCCGGACAAATCGTCCTTACGAGCAGTACTTC; CDR3aa: CASSPVRTNRPYEQYF
j_gene: TRBJ1-2; d_gene: NA; v_gene: TRBV5-4; abundance: NA; CDR3nt: TGTGCCAGCAGAGGATCCACAGGGAACTATGGCTACACCTTC; CDR3aa: CASRGSTGNYGYTF
j_gene: TRBJ1-1; d_gene: NA; v_gene: TRBV30; abundance: NA; CDR3nt: TGTGCCTGGAGTCCCCAGAACACTGAAGCTTTCTTT; CDR3aa: CAWSPQNTEAFF
j_gene: TRBJ1-1; d_gene: TRBD1; v_gene: TRBV30; abundance: NA; CDR3nt: TGTGCCTGGAGCCTAGGACAGGGGGGAGAAGCTTTCTTT; CDR3aa: CAWSLGQGGEAFF
j_gene: TRBJ1-3; d_gene: TRBD1; v_gene: TRBV5-5; abundance: NA; CDR3nt: TGTGCCAGCAGCTTAGGGACAGGGGCTTCGCGTGGAAACACCATATATTTT; CDR3aa: CASSLGTGASRGNTIYF
j_gene: TRBJ2-5; d_gene: TRBD1; v_gene: TRBV27; abundance: NA; CDR3nt: TGTGCCAGCAGTCAAAGACAGGGGGGGGAGACCCAGTACTTC; CDR3aa: CASSQRQGGETQYF
j_gene: TRBJ2-7; d_gene: NA; v_gene: TRBV9; abundance: once; CDR3nt: TGTGCCAGCAGCGTTAGCCAAGGGGTGAACTACGAGCAGTACTTC; CDR3aa: CASSVSQGVNYEQYF
j_gene: TRBJ1-3; d_gene: NA; v_gene: TRBV24-1; abundance: NA; CDR3nt: TGTGCCACCAGTGATCCAGGGGCGAGCACCATATATTTT; CDR3aa: CATSDPGASTIYF
j_gene: TRBJ2-3; d_gene: NA; v_gene: TRBV19; abundance: NA; CDR3nt: TGTGCCAGTAGTCCCCGGGAGACGGGTACGCAGTATTTT; CDR3aa: CASSPRETGTQYF
j_gene: TRBJ2-7; d_gene: NA; v_gene: TRBV10-3; abundance: NA; CDR3nt: TGTGCCATCAGTGATGCACAGGGTGGAGAGCAGTACTTC; CDR3aa: CAISDAQGGEQYF
j_gene: TRBJ1-6; d_gene: TRBD1; v_gene: TRBV3-1/TRBV3-2; abundance: NA; CDR3nt: TGTGCCAGCAGCCAACCGTCCCCGGGACAGGGGACACCCCTCCACTTT; CDR3aa: CASSQPSPGQGTPLHF
j_gene: TRBJ1-2; d_gene: NA; v_gene: TRBV6-6; abundance: NA; CDR3nt: TGTGCCAGCACTCACAGAAAGAACTATGGCTACACCTTC; CDR3aa: CASTHRKNYGYTF
j_gene: TRBJ1-5; d_gene: NA; v_gene: TRBV28; abundance: NA; CDR3nt: TGTGCCAGCAGTGCGGGGGCGGGGAGATATCAGCCCCAGCATTTT; CDR3aa: CASSAGAGRYQPQHF
j_gene: TRBJ2-1; d_gene: TRBD2; v_gene: TRBV19; abundance: NA; CDR3nt: TGTGCCAGTAGTACTAGCGGGGGGGACCGAAATGAGCAGTTCTTC; CDR3aa: CASSTSGGDRNEQFF
j_gene: TRBJ2-1; d_gene: TRBD2; v_gene: TRBV7-2; abundance: NA; CDR3nt: TGTGCCAGCAGCTCACACGGACTAGTCGGTGAGCAGTTCTTC; CDR3aa: CASSSHGLVGEQFF
j_gene: TRBJ2-3; d_gene: NA; v_gene: TRBV6-5; abundance: NA; CDR3nt: TGTGCCAGCAGTCTCAGGGACACCACAGATACGCAGTATTTT; CDR3aa: CASSLRDTTDTQYF
j_gene: TRBJ2-3; d_gene: NA; v_gene: TRBV12-3/TRBV12-4; abundance: once; CDR3nt: TGTGCCAGCACTACCCCCCGGGGAGATACGCAGTATTTT; CDR3aa: CASTTPRGDTQYF
j_gene: TRBJ2-7; d_gene: TRBD2; v_gene: TRBV3-1/TRBV3-2; abundance: NA; CDR3nt: TGTGCCAGCAGCCCCTGGACTAGCGGGACTTACGAGCAGTACTTC; CDR3aa: CASSPWTSGTYEQYF
j_gene: TRBJ1-5; d_gene: NA; v_gene: TRBV19; abundance: NA; CDR3nt: TGTGCCAGTAGTATTGACGCGGGAGGGAGCAATCAGCCCCAGCATTTT; CDR3aa: CASSIDAGGSNQPQHF
j_gene: TRBJ1-2; d_gene: TRBD1; v_gene: TRBV24-1; abundance: NA; CDR3nt: TGTGCCACCAGTGACAGGGGGCCTCTCTATGGCTACACCTTC; CDR3aa: CATSDRGPLYGYTF
j_gene: TRBJ1-5; d_gene: TRBD1; v_gene: TRBV6-1; abundance: NA; CDR3nt: TGTGCCAGCAGTGAAATACAGGGGCTTCAGCCCCAGCATTTT; CDR3aa: CASSEIQGLQPQHF
j_gene: TRBJ1-2; d_gene: NA; v_gene: TRBV4-1; abundance: NA; CDR3nt: TGCGCCAGCAGCCAAGACGTGGAGAATTATGGCTACACCTTC; CDR3aa: CASSQDVENYGYTF
j_gene: TRBJ2-3; d_gene: NA; v_gene: TRBV2; abundance: NA; CDR3nt: TGTGCCAGCAGGACAGTAACAGATACGCAGTATTTT; CDR3aa: CASRTVTDTQYF
j_gene: TRBJ1-6; d_gene: NA; v_gene: TRBV19; abundance: NA; CDR3nt: TGTGCCAGTAGTATTGAGGAGTCACCCCTCCACTTT; CDR3aa: CASSIEESPLHF
j_gene: TRBJ1-2; d_gene: NA; v_gene: TRBV5-1; abundance: NA; CDR3nt: TGCGCCAGCAGCGACAGGAGTTCTAGCTATGGCTACACCTTC; CDR3aa: CASSDRSSSYGYTF
j_gene: TRBJ1-3; d_gene: TRBD1; v_gene: TRBV6-5; abundance: NA; CDR3nt: TGTGCCAGCAGTTACGGGACAGGGATTGGAAACACCATATATTTT; CDR3aa: CASSYGTGIGNTIYF
j_gene: TRBJ2-3; d_gene: TRBD1; v_gene: TRBV9; abundance: NA; CDR3nt: TGTGCCAGCAGCGTAGGCACAGGGGGCACAGATACGCAGTATTTT; CDR3aa: CASSVGTGGTDTQYF
j_gene: TRBJ2-2; d_gene: NA; v_gene: TRBV3-1/TRBV3-2; abundance: NA; CDR3nt: TGTGCCAGCAGCCATGTGATCTACAGGTCAAGGGACACCGGGGAGCTGTTTTTT; CDR3aa: CASSHVIYRSRDTGELFF
j_gene: TRBJ2-3; d_gene: TRBD2; v_gene: TRBV30; abundance: NA; CDR3nt: TGTGCCTGGAGTGTAGGAGCGGGATTCACAGATACGCAGTATTTT; CDR3aa: CAWSVGAGFTDTQYF
j_gene: TRBJ2-3; d_gene: NA; v_gene: TRBV24-1; abundance: once; CDR3nt: TGTGCCACCAGTGGCGCGGGAGATACGCAGTATTTT; CDR3aa: CATSGAGDTQYF
j_gene: TRBJ2-7; d_gene: TRBD1; v_gene: TRBV4-3; abundance: NA; CDR3nt: TGCGCCAGCAGCCAAGATTTACTGGGACAGGGGCGCTCCTACGAGCAGTACTTC; CDR3aa: CASSQDLLGQGRSYEQYF
j_gene: TRBJ2-1; d_gene: NA; v_gene: TRBV5-6; abundance: NA; CDR3nt: TGTGCCAGCAGCGGCTTGACACCCTCTATTTACAATGAGCAGTTCTTC; CDR3aa: CASSGLTPSIYNEQFF
j_gene: TRBJ2-1; d_gene: NA; v_gene: TRBV18; abundance: once; CDR3nt: TGTGCCAGCTCACCACTGGGGACACCCTACAATGAGCAGTTCTTC; CDR3aa: CASSPLGTPYNEQFF
j_gene: TRBJ2-3; d_gene: NA; v_gene: TRBV7-2; abundance: NA; CDR3nt: TGTGCCAGCAGCTCTCGGGGGGCCCGGTGGAATACGCAGTATTTT; CDR3aa: CASSSRGARWNTQYF
j_gene: TRBJ2-7; d_gene: TRBD1; v_gene: TRBV14; abundance: NA; CDR3nt: TGTGCCAGCAGCCAAGGGGACAGGGTTTACGAGCAGTACTTC; CDR3aa: CASSQGDRVYEQYF
j_gene: TRBJ1-2; d_gene: NA; v_gene: TRBV7-2; abundance: NA; CDR3nt: TGTGCCAGCAGCTCCCGACAGAGAAACTATGGCTACACCTTC; CDR3aa: CASSSRQRNYGYTF
j_gene: TRBJ2-2; d_gene: NA; v_gene: TRBV7-8; abundance: NA; CDR3nt: TGTGCCAGCAGCTGGGGCAGTTCGAACACCGGGGAGCTGTTTTTT; CDR3aa: CASSWGSSNTGELFF
j_gene: TRBJ1-1; d_gene: NA; v_gene: TRBV19; abundance: NA; CDR3nt: TGTGCCAGTAGTGGTTCCGGGGAGAGGACTGAAGCTTTCTTT; CDR3aa: CASSGSGERTEAFF
j_gene: TRBJ2-5; d_gene: NA; v_gene: TRBV18; abundance: NA; CDR3nt: TGTGCCAGCTCACCAGTCAGGGGTGAGACCCAGTACTTC; CDR3aa: CASSPVRGETQYF
j_gene: TRBJ2-2; d_gene: NA; v_gene: TRBV7-3; abundance: NA; CDR3nt: TGTGCCAGCAGCTTAATCCCAGGAACTACCGGGGAGCTGTTTTTT; CDR3aa: CASSLIPGTTGELFF
j_gene: TRBJ2-2; d_gene: NA; v_gene: TRBV3-1/TRBV3-2; abundance: NA; CDR3nt: TGTGCCAGCAGCCAAAAGGGAGTAGGCGCCGGGGAGCTGTTTTTT; CDR3aa: CASSQKGVGAGELFF
j_gene: TRBJ2-3; d_gene: NA; v_gene: TRBV27; abundance: once; CDR3nt: TGTGCCAGCAGTCTTCGACAGGACCTCTTCACAGATACGCAGTATTTT; CDR3aa: CASSLRQDLFTDTQYF
j_gene: TRBJ1-5; d_gene: NA; v_gene: TRBV5-6; abundance: NA; CDR3nt: TGTGCCAGCAGCTTTTGGGAGGGCTCTCAGCCCCAGCATTTT; CDR3aa: CASSFWEGSQPQHF
j_gene: TRBJ1-1; d_gene: NA; v_gene: TRBV18; abundance: NA; CDR3nt: TGTGCCAGCTCTCATTCGAGAATGGGCAAGAACACTGAAGCTTTCTTT; CDR3aa: CASSHSRMGKNTEAFF
j_gene: TRBJ2-3; d_gene: NA; v_gene: TRBV11-3; abundance: NA; CDR3nt: TGTGCCAGCAGCTTAGATTCTAGCACAGATACGCAGTATTTT; CDR3aa: CASSLDSSTDTQYF
j_gene: TRBJ2-7; d_gene: NA; v_gene: TRBV27; abundance: once; CDR3nt: TGTGCCAGCAGTATAGGACAACATAACGAGCAGTACTTC; CDR3aa: CASSIGQHNEQYF
j_gene: TRBJ2-2; d_gene: NA; v_gene: TRBV5-4; abundance: NA; CDR3nt: TGTGCCAGCAGCTTGGGGGGACTCCGTCCCACCGGGGAGCTGTTTTTT; CDR3aa: CASSLGGLRPTGELFF
j_gene: TRBJ2-3; d_gene: NA; v_gene: TRBV5-1; abundance: few; CDR3nt: TGCGCCAGCAGGGGCGGGACCCGCACAGATACGCAGTATTTT; CDR3aa: CASRGGTRTDTQYF